This T cell receptor (beta chain) was observed in a study of shared clonotypes between healthy human individuals. TCRdb keeps only in-frame clones here, not all; method: immunoSEQ multiplex PCR. Of some 630,000 clones in the sample, about two thirds were seen once. J lost 1 base, V lost 2 bases, and 13 bases had no gene match. CDR3 length equals 18 residues. CDR1 and CDR2 from the germline V gene are MGHRA and YSYEKL. This clone was seen a few times. The chain combines TRBV4-1 with TRBJ2-7; 8 bases align to TRBD2. The receptor's source is a woman under 40 in good health. Sequenced input: memory CD4+ T cells sorted from blood. The sample's subset: CD45RA-negative fraction. Written as DNA, the CDR3 is TGCGCCAGCAGCCAACAAATTCCTAGCGGGTCCTTTTCCTACGAGCAGTACTTC. Residues: CASSQQIPSGSFSYEQYF.